This T cell receptor beta chain was recorded in a study of T cell responses to AZD1222 COVID-19 vaccine. The CDR3 consists of 16 residues. CDR1 is SNHLY, CDR2 FYNNEI, per germline. With 7 bases clipped from V and 7 bases from J, the junction kept 16 bases outside the gene matches. Here immunoSEQ multiplex PCR was the method, and the copy in TCRdb shows in-frame clones only, minus some. The sample lists approximately 35,000 clones, over 75% seen once, with approximately 10% in the top ten. A single count supports this clone. The study pooled second doses at about 4 or about 12 weeks. This sequence originates from an adult who received the AZD1222 COVID-19 vaccine. The V call is TRBV2, the J call TRBJ2-5, with 9 bases identical to TRBD2. The sample here was peripheral blood, taken 28 days after the second AZD1222 dose. The CDR3 DNA sequence: TGTGCCAGCACTCTGGATAGCGGGAGTGGGGCTGGGACCCAGTACTTC. Translated, it gives CASTLDSGSGAGTQYF.